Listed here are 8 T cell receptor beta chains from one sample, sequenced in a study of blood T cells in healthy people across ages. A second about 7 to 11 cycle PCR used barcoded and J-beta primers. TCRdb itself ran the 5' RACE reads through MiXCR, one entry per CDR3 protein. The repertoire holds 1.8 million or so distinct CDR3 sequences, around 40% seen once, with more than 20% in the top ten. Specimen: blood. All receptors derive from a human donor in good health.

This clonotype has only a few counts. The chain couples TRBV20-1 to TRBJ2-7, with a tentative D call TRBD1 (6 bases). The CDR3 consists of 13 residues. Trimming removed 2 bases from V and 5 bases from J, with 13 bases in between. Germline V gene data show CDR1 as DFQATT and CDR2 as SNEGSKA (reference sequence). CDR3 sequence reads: CSARQGPTDEQYF. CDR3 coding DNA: TGCAGTGCTAGACAGGGGCCTACAGACGAGCAGTACTTC.

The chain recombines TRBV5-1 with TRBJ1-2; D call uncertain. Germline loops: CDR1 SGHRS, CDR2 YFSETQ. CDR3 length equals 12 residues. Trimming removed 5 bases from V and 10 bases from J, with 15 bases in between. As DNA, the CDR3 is TGCGCCAGCAGTTTCTGGGATCAGGACTACACCTTC. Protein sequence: CASSFWDQDYTF.

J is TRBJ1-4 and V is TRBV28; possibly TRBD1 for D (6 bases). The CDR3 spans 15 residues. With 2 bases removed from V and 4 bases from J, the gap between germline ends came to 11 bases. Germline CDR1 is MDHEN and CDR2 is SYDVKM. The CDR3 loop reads CASSLIGQINEKLFF. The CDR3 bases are TGTGCCAGCAGTTTAATAGGACAGATTAATGAAAAACTGTTTTTT. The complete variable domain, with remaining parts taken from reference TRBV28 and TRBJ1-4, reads DVKVTQSSRYLVKRTGEKVFLECVQDMDHENMFWYRQDPGLGLRLIYFSYDVKMKEKGDIPEGYSVSREKKERFSLILESASTNQTSMYLCASSLIGQINEKLFFGSGTQLSVL.

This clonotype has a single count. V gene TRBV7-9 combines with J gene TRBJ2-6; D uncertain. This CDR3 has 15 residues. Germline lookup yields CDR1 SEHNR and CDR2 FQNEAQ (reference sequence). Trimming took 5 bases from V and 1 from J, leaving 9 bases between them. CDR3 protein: CASSPKESGANVLTF. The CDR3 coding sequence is TGTGCCAGCAGCCCGAAGGAGTCTGGGGCCAACGTCCTGACTTTC. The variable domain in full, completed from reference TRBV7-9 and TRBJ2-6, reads DTGVSQNPRHKITKRGQNVTFRCDPISEHNRLYWYRQTLGQGPEFLTYFQNEAQLEKSRLLSDRFSAERPKGSFSTLEIQRTEQGDSAMYLCASSPKESGANVLTFGAGSRLTVL.

CDR3 residues: CASSHSSGPPTDTQYF. DNA of the CDR3: TGTGCCAGCAGCCATAGCAGTGGGCCTCCCACAGATACGCAGTATTTT. The V call is TRBV7-6, the J call TRBJ2-3; no definite D call. V was pared by 5 bases and J by 2 bases, with 17 bases between. CDR1 and CDR2 (germline): SGHVS, FNYEAQ. The CDR3 consists of 16 residues.

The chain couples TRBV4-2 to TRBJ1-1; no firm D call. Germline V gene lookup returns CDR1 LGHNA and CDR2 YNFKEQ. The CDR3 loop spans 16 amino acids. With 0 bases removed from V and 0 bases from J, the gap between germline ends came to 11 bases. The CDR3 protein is CASSQEVGSMNTEAFF. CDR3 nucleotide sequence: TGTGCCAGCAGCCAAGAGGTGGGATCGATGAACACTGAAGCTTTCTTT.

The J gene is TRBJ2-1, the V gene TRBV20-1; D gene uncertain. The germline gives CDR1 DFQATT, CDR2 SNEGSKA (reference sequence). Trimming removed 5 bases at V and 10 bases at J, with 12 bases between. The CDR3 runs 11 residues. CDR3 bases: TGCAGTGCTGGAACCAGCATGGAGCAGTTCTTC. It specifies CSAGTSMEQFF.

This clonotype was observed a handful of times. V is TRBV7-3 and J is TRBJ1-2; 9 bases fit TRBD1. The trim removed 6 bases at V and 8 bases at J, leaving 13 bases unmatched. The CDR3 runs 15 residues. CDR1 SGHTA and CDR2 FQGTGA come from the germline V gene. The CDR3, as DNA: TGTGCCAGCAGTTATCAACCGGGACAGGGATGGGGCTACACCTTC. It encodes CASSYQPGQGWGYTF.